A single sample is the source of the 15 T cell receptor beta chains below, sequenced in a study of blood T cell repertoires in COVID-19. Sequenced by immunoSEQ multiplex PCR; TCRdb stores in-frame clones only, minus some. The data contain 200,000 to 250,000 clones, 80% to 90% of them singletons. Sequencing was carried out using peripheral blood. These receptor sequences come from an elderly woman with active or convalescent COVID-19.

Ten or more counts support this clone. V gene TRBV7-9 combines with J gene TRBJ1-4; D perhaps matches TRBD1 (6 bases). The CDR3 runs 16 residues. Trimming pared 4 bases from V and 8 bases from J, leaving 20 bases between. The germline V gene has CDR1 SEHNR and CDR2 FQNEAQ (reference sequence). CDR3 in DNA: TGTGCCAGCAGCTGGGACCTACAGGGAGGGGACGAAAAACTGTTTTTT. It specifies CASSWDLQGGDEKLFF.

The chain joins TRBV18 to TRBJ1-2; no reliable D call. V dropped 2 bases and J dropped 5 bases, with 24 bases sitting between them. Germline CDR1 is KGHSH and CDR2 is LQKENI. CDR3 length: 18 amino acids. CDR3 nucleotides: TGTGCCAGCTCACCAGTTTATACGTTGGCAGGATCAAATTATGGCTACACCTTC. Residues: CASSPVYTLAGSNYGYTF.

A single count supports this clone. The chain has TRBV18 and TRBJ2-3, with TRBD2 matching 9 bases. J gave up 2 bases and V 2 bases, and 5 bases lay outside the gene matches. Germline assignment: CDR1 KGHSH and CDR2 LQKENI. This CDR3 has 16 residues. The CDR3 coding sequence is TGTGCCAGCTCACCAAGACTAGCGGAGAACACAGATACGCAGTATTTT. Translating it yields CASSPRLAENTDTQYF.

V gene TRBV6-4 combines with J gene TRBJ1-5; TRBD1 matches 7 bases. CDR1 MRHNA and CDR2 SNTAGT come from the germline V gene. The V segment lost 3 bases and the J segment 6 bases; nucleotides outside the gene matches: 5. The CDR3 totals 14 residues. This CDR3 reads CASSETGYSQPQHF. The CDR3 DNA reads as TGTGCCAGCAGTGAGACAGGGTATAGTCAGCCCCAGCATTTT.

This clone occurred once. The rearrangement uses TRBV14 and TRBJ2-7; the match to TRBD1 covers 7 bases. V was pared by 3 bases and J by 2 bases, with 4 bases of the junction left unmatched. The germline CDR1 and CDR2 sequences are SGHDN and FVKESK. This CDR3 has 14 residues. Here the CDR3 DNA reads TGTGCCAGCAGCCAGAACAGGGGAGCCTACGAGCAGTACTTC. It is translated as CASSQNRGAYEQYF.

The CDR3 loop reads CASRTDPGGDTEAFF. The CDR3 DNA sequence: TGTGCCAGCAGAACTGATCCAGGGGGAGACACTGAAGCTTTCTTT. The chain recombines TRBV5-4 with TRBJ1-1, with 7 bases identical to TRBD1. V gave up 5 bases and J gave up 3 bases; unmatched junction bases: 10. This CDR3 contains 15 residues. The V gene's germline CDR1 is SGHNT and CDR2 YYREEE (reference sequence).

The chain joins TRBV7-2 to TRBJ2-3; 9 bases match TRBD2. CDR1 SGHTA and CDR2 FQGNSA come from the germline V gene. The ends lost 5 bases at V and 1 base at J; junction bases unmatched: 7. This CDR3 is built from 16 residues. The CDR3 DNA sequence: TGTGCCAGCAGCCCACCCGGGACTAGCCGCACAGATACGCAGTATTTT. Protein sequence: CASSPPGTSRTDTQYF. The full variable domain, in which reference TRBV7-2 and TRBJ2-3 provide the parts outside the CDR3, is GAGVSQSPSNKVTEKGKDVELRCDPISGHTALYWYRQSLGQGLEFLIYFQGNSAPDKSGLPSDRFSAERTGGSVSTLTIQRTQQEDSAVYLCASSPPGTSRTDTQYFGPGTRLTVL.

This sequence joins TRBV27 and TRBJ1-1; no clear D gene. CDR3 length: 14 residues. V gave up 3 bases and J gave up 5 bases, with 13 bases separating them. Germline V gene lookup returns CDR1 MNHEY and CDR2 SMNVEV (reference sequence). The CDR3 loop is CASSFASSGTEAFF. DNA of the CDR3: TGTGCCAGCAGTTTCGCCAGCTCGGGGACTGAAGCTTTCTTT.

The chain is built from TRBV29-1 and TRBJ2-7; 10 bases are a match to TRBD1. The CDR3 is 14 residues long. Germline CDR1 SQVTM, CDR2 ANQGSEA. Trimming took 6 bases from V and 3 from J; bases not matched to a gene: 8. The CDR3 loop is CSVRRTGGDYEQYF. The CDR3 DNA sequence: TGCAGCGTACGGCGGACAGGGGGGGACTACGAGCAGTACTTC.

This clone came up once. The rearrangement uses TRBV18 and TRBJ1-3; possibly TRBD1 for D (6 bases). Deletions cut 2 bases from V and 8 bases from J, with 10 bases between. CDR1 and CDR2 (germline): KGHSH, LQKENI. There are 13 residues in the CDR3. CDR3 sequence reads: CASSPSRGDTIYF. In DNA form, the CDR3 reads TGTGCCAGCTCACCATCCAGGGGCGACACCATATATTTT.

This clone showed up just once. CDR3 nucleotide sequence: TGTGCCAGCAGGGGACAGGGCTGGGGCTATGGCTACACCTTC. Protein product: CASRGQGWGYGYTF. The genes are TRBV6-5 and TRBJ1-2, with 9 bases identical to TRBD1. V dropped 6 bases and J dropped 4; count of bases not matched to a gene: 6. Germline CDR1 reads MNHEY; CDR2 reads SVGAGI. The CDR3 runs 14 residues.

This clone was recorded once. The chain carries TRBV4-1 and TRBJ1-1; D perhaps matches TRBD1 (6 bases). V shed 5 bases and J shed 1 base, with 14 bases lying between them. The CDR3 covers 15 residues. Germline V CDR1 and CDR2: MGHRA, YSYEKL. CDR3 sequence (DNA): TGCGCCAGCAGCTTCCGGGACATGGCGAACACTGAAGCTTTCTTT. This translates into CASSFRDMANTEAFF.

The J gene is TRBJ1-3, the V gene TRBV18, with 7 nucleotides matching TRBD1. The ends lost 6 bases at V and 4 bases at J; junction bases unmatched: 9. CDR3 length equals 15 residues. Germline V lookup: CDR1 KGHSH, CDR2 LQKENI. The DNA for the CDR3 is TGTGCCAGCTCTACGGCAGGGGGACCGGGAAACACCATATATTTT. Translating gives CASSTAGGPGNTIYF.

The CDR3, as DNA: TGTGCCAGCAGTTTTAACAGGGAGAGGTCCTACAATGAGCAGTTCTTC. Protein sequence: CASSFNRERSYNEQFF. The chain joins TRBV6-2 or TRBV6-3 to TRBJ2-1; a weak D match, TRBD1 (6 bases). Germline-derived CDR1 and CDR2 are MNHEY and SVGEGT. V lost 4 bases and J 1 base, leaving 14 bases between the germline ends. This CDR3 has 16 amino acids.

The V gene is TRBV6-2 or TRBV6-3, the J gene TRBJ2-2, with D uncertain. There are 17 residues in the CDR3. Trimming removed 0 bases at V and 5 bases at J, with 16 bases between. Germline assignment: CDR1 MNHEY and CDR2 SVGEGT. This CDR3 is CASSYSNLGSFTGELFF. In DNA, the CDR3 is TGTGCCAGCAGTTACTCGAATTTGGGCAGCTTTACCGGGGAGCTGTTTTTT.